The 21 T cell receptor beta chains presented below share a single source sample, sequenced in a study of breast tumors, draining lymph nodes, adjacent tissues. Samples came from axillary lymph nodes draining the breast cancer. From the multiplex PCR reads, TCRdb called clonotypes with MiXCR, one entry per CDR3 protein. The sample has over 250,000 distinct CDR3 sequences, about 30% seen once. The sample taken for sequencing was axillary lymph node tissue. The receptors shown here come from a female donor with breast cancer. Some clones in this sample may be carry-over from other donors' samples.

This clonotype has at least ten counts. The chain is built from TRBV2 and TRBJ1-2, with D possibly matching TRBD1 (6 bases). The CDR3 has 13 amino acids. From germline, CDR1 is SNHLY and CDR2 FYNNEI. V was cut by 6 bases and J by 2 bases, with 10 bases left in between. In DNA form, the CDR3 reads TGTGCCAGCAGACCCCAGGGGAACTATGGCTACACCTTC. Translated, it gives CASRPQGNYGYTF.

The chain uses TRBV3-1 and TRBJ2-4; tentative D call: TRBD2 (6 bases). The germline V gene has CDR1 LGHDT and CDR2 YNNKEL (reference sequence). V was clipped by 0 bases and J by 1 base, with 22 bases between them. The CDR3 has 20 residues. CDR3 coding DNA: TGTGCCAGCAGCCAAGATAGGGGAGGTCCCGAGGCCTACGCCAAAAACATTCAGTACTTC. It translates to CASSQDRGGPEAYAKNIQYF.

This clonotype was seen many times. This chain connects TRBV10-1 to TRBJ2-7; D unresolved. CDR1 is WNHNN and CDR2 is SYGVQD in the germline V gene (reference sequence). Trimming shortened V by 4 bases and J by 6 bases, and 13 bases separated the two germline ends. This CDR3 has 13 amino acids. This chain's CDR3 is CASSAGATVEQYF. CDR3 nucleotide sequence: TGCGCCAGCAGTGCAGGTGCCACGGTCGAGCAGTACTTC.

In its sample, this clonotype was seen many times. This sequence joins TRBV5-5 and TRBJ2-1; maybe TRBD1 (5 bases). CDR1 SGHKS and CDR2 YYEKEE come from the germline V gene (reference sequence). This CDR3 region has 15 residues. Between the trimmed V and J ends, which lost 2 bases and 0 bases, there was a span of 9 bases. The DNA for the CDR3 is TGTGCCAGCAGCTTAAGGGGCAGCTCCTACAATGAGCAGTTCTTC. This sequence encodes CASSLRGSSYNEQFF.

This clonotype was picked up many times. The chain carries TRBV24-1 and TRBJ2-2; no reliable D call. The V gene lost 6 bases and the J gene lost 2 bases, with 3 bases spanning the gap. CDR1 and CDR2 (germline): KGHDR, SFDVKD. The length of the CDR3 is 12 residues. CDR3 residues: CATSFNTGELFF. The CDR3 region has the DNA TGTGCCACCAGTTTTAACACCGGGGAGCTGTTTTTT.

There are many counts of this clonotype. V gene TRBV11-2 combines with J gene TRBJ2-5, with 10 bases fitting TRBD2. Germline V CDR1 and CDR2: SGHAT, FQNNGV. The CDR3 loop spans 16 amino acids. Trimming took 5 bases from V and 2 from J; bases not matched to a gene: 8. The CDR3 sequence is CASSPWTSGQQETQYF. CDR3 DNA: TGTGCCAGCAGCCCCTGGACTAGCGGCCAACAAGAGACCCAGTACTTC. Complete variable domain (other parts from reference TRBV11-2 and TRBJ2-5): EAGVAQSPRYKIIEKRQSVAFWCNPISGHATLYWYQQILGQGPKLLIQFQNNGVVDDSQLPKDRFSAERLKGVDSTLKIQPAKLEDSAVYLCASSPWTSGQQETQYFGPGTRLLVL.

The rearrangement uses TRBV30 and TRBJ2-7; 13 nucleotides match TRBD2. The CDR3 is made up of 15 amino acids. V lost 2 bases, J lost 6 bases, and 7 bases stayed unmatched. Germline V CDR1 and CDR2: GTSNPN, SVGIG (reference sequence). The CDR3 protein is CAWSRQGLAGSEQYF. The DNA of the CDR3 is TGTGCCTGGAGTCGACAGGGACTAGCGGGATCCGAGCAGTACTTC.

On this clonotype: Since a much larger clone is just one base distant, this may be a read error. The gene calls are TRBV6-5 and TRBJ2-1; the D gene is possibly TRBD1 (5 bases). Germline CDR1 is MNHEY and CDR2 is SVGAGI. The CDR3 totals 17 residues. CDR3 coding DNA: TGTGCCAGCAGCAACAACTACAGGTCAAGCTCCTACAATGAGGAGTTCTTC. Protein sequence: CASSNNYRSSSYNEEFF.

A word on this clonotype: A read error may explain this, as a much larger clone is one base away. This chain links TRBV7-6 with TRBJ2-3; 8 bases map to TRBD2. Germline V gives CDR1 SGHVS, CDR2 FNYEAQ. The CDR3 is made up of 15 amino acids. In nucleotides, the CDR3 is TGTGCCAGCAGCTTAGTTAGCGGGGACACAGGTACGCAGTATTTT. Translated, it gives CASSLVSGDTGTQYF.

The table lists this clonotype with a few counts. V and J are TRBV20-1 and TRBJ1-1; D gene uncertain. V gave up 4 bases and J gave up 1 base, with 4 bases separating them. The CDR3 runs 11 residues. In germline, CDR1 is DFQATT, CDR2 SNEGSKA (reference sequence). This chain's CDR3 is CSAKGNTEAFF. CDR3 coding DNA: TGCAGTGCTAAGGGGAACACTGAAGCTTTCTTT.

The CDR3 region has the DNA TGCAGTGCTAGAGGTGCCCAGGGGCTCGGGTATGGCTACACCTTC. It translates to CSARGAQGLGYGYTF. The chain recombines TRBV20-1 with TRBJ1-2; possible D gene TRBD1, 6 bases. This CDR3 comprises 15 residues. Trimming took 1 base from V and 5 from J, leaving 17 bases between them. The germline CDR1 and CDR2 sequences are DFQATT and SNEGSKA (reference sequence).

This clonotype occurred many times. The genes are TRBV6-5 and TRBJ2-5, with D possibly being TRBD1 (6 bases). The CDR3 has 15 amino acids. Germline CDR1 MNHEY, CDR2 SVGAGI. V dropped 4 bases and J dropped 2 bases, with 14 bases sitting between them. CDR3 nucleotide sequence: TGTGCCAGCAGTTCTTATAGGACAGAACAAGAGACCCAGTACTTC. Its protein product is CASSSYRTEQETQYF.

This clonotype was recorded at least ten times. This chain uses TRBV10-3 with TRBJ2-1; 9 bases fit TRBD1. The V gene's germline CDR1 is ENHRY and CDR2 SYGVKD. The CDR3 loop spans 16 amino acids. The ends lost 3 bases at V and 2 bases at J; junction bases unmatched: 5. The CDR3 loop is CAISDMDRGAYNEQFF. CDR3 in DNA: TGTGCCATCAGTGATATGGACAGGGGAGCCTACAATGAGCAGTTCTTC.

This clonotype was picked up many times. This chain joins TRBV7-9 and TRBJ2-7; 8 nucleotides match TRBD1. Germline CDR1 SEHNR, CDR2 FQNEAQ (reference sequence). The CDR3 runs to 14 residues. V lost 5 bases, J lost 7 bases, and 10 bases stayed unmatched. The CDR3 region is CASSARGRLWEQYF. CDR3 nucleotides: TGTGCCAGCAGCGCCAGGGGGCGCCTCTGGGAGCAGTACTTC.

The sample holds a few counts of this clonotype. A much larger clone lies one base from this, so it may be a read error. The V and J genes are TRBV9 and TRBJ2-1, with D tentatively TRBD1 or TRBD2 (5 bases each). This CDR3 spans 15 amino acids. V was trimmed by 0 bases and J by 6 bases, leaving 13 bases between them. Germline values: CDR1 SGDLS, CDR2 YYNGEE. The CDR3 sequence is CASSVAGTTPNEQFF. The CDR3 bases are TGTGCCAGCAGCGTAGCTGGGACCACCCCCAATGAGCAGTTCTTC.

On this clonotype: Being one base from a much bigger clone, this may be a read error. This sequence joins TRBV7-9 and TRBJ2-4, with D hard to call. Trimming cost V 5 bases and J 12 bases, with 20 bases left between them. Germline CDR1 is SEHNR and CDR2 is FQNEAQ (reference sequence). This CDR3 comprises 14 residues. Here the CDR3 DNA reads TGTGCCAGCAGCGGGCAGGACGGGTTTGCAGCTCAGTACTTC. Protein product: CASSGQDGFAAQYF.

This clonotype was detected many times. The chain has TRBV25-1 and TRBJ2-1; 9 positions agree with TRBD2. Germline values: CDR1 MGHDK, CDR2 SYGVNS. CDR3 length: 15 residues. The V gene end was trimmed by 2 bases and the J gene end by 4 bases; junction bases not matched to a gene: 3. The CDR3 loop reads CASSEAGGVYNEQFF. DNA of the CDR3: TGTGCCAGCAGTGAAGCGGGAGGGGTGTACAATGAGCAGTTCTTC.

This clonotype was seen many times. The chain employs TRBV9 and TRBJ2-7; D perhaps matches TRBD2 (5 bases). Trimming cost V 0 bases and J 4 bases, with 11 bases left between them. This CDR3 spans 14 amino acids. Looked up from germline, CDR1 is SGDLS and CDR2 is YYNGEE. DNA of the CDR3: TGTGCCAGCAGCGTAGATCTAGCTGGATACGAGCAGTACTTC. This gives the protein CASSVDLAGYEQYF.

This clonotype showed up many times. V is TRBV6-1 and J is TRBJ2-7, with D uncertain. Germline CDR1 is MNHNS and CDR2 is SASEGT. Trimming left V 4 bases short and J 1 base short, with 11 bases between. The CDR3 has 14 residues. CDR3 sequence reads: CASSVVGSSYEQYF. The CDR3 DNA is TGTGCCAGCAGTGTGGTCGGATCGTCCTACGAGCAGTACTTC.

This clonotype has only a few counts. A much more abundant neighbour one base away suggests this may be a read error. Here the CDR3 omits its conserved ending phenylalanine or tryptophan, so a read error is the likely source. The genes are TRBV20-1 and TRBJ1-5; TRBD1 aligns across 10 bases. CDR3 length equals 16 residues. V shed 7 bases and J 0 bases; nucleotides not matched to a gene: 9. Germline V gene data show CDR1 as DFQATT and CDR2 as SNEGSKA (reference sequence). CDR3 in amino acids: CSGSGTGVYSNQPQHL. The CDR3 DNA follows: TGCAGTGGGTCTGGGACAGGGGTTTATAGCAATCAGCCCCAGCATCTT.

This clonotype appeared many times. This could be a read error, since a much larger clone is one nucleotide away. The genes are TRBV6-5 and TRBJ1-2; unclear D gene. The CDR3 contains 13 residues. V was clipped by 7 bases and J by 8 bases, with 17 bases between them. Germline CDR1 reads MNHEY; CDR2 reads SVGAGI. The CDR3 region is CASTRTGSRGYTF. The DNA for the CDR3 is TGTGCCAGCACCCGGACCGGGTCTAGAGGCTACACCTTC.